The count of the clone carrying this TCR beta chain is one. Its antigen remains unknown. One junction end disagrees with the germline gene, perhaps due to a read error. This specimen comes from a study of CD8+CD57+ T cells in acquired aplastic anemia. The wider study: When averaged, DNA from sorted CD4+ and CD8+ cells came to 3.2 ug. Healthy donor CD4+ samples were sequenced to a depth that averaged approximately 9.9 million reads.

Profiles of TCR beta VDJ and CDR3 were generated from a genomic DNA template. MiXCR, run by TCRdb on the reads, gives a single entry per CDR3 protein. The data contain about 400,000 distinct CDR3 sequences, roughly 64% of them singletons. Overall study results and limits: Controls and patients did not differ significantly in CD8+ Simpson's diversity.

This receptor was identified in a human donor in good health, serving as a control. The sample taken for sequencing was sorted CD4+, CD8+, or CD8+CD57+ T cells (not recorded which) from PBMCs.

The DNA of the CDR3 is TGCGCCGGGGGGGACAGGTCGAGCACCGGTACGCAGTATTTT. Translated: CAGGDRSSTGTQYF. V and J are TRBV7-2 and TRBJ2-3; D tentatively fits TRBD1 or TRBD2 (8 bases each). Looked up from germline, CDR1 is SGHTA and CDR2 is FQGNSA. This CDR3 is built from 14 residues.